This T cell receptor beta chain was documented in a study of T-cell memory formation after mild COVID-19. MiXCR, run by TCRdb on the 5' RACE reads, gives a single entry per CDR3 protein. The sample lists hundreds of thousands of distinct CDR3 sequences, about 24% occurring once. Trimming removed 6 bases from V and 4 bases from J, with 4 bases in between. From germline, CDR1 is KGHDR and CDR2 SFDVKD. CDR3 length equals 11 residues. This clonotype came up a few times. This receptor was obtained from an adult woman who had mild COVID-19 (a few samples of this study predate the infection). Cell type and time point are not known. The sample comprised PBMCs or a T cell subset sorted from them (not recorded which). The V gene is TRBV24-1, the J gene TRBJ2-3; no clear D gene. CDR3 sequence reads: CATSQADTQYF. CDR3 sequence (DNA): TGTGCCACCAGTCAGGCAGATACGCAGTATTTT.